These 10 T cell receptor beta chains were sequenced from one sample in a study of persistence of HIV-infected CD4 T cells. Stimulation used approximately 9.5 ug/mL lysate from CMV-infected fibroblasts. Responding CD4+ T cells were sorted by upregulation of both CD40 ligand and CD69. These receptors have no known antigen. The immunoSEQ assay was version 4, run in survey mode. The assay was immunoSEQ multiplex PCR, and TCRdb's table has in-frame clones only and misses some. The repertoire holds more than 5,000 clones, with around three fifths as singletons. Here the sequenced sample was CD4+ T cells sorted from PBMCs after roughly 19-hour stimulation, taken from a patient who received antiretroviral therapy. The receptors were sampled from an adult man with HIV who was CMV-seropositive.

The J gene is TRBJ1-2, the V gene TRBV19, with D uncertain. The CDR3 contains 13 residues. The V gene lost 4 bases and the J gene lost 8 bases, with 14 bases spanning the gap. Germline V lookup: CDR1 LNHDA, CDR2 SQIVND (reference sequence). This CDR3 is CASSTGESRGYTF. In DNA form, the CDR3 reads TGTGCCAGTAGTACAGGAGAATCCAGGGGCTACACCTTC.

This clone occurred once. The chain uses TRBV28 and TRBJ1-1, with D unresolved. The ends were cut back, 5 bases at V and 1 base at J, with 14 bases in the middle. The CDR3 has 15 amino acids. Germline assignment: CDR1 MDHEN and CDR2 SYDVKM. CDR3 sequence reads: CASSPRKGRNTEAFF. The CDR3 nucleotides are TGTGCCAGCAGTCCCCGGAAGGGTCGGAACACTGAAGCTTTCTTT.

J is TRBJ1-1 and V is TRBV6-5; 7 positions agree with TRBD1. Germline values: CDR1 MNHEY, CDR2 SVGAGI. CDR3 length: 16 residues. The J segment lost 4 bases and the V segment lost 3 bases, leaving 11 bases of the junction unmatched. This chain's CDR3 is CASSYFHRGYSTEAFF. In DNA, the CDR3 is TGTGCCAGCAGTTATTTTCACAGGGGCTATAGCACTGAAGCTTTCTTT.

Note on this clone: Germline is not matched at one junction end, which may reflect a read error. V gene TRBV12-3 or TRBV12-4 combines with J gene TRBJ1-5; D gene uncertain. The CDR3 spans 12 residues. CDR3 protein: CASSLGSQPQHF. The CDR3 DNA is TGTGCCAGCAGCCTGGGGTCCCAGCCGCAGCATTTT.

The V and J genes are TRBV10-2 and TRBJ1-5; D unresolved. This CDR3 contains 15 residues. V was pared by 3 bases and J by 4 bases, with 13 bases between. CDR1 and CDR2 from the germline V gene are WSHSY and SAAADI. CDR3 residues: CASSEAGATNQPQHF. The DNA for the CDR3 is TGCGCCAGCAGTGAAGCAGGCGCGACAAATCAGCCCCAGCATTTT.

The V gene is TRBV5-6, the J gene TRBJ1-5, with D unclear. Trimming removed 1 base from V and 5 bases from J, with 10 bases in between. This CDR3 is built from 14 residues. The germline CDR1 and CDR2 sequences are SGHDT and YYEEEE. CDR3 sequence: CASSLRRAHQPQHF. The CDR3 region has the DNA TGTGCCAGCAGCTTGAGGCGGGCTCATCAGCCCCAGCATTTT.

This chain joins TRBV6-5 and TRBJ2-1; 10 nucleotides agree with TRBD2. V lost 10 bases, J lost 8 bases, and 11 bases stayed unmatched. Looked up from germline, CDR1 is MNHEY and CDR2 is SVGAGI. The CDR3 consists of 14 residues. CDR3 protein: CATKASGGFHEQFF. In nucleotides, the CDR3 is TGTGCCACTAAGGCTAGCGGGGGCTTCCATGAGCAGTTCTTC.

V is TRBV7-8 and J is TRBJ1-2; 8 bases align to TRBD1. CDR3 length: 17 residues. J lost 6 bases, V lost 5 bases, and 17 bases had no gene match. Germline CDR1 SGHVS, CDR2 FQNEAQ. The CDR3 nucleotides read TGTGCCAGCAGCCCGTGGGACAGGCTAAACCCTAGGGATGGCTACACCTTC. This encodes CASSPWDRLNPRDGYTF.

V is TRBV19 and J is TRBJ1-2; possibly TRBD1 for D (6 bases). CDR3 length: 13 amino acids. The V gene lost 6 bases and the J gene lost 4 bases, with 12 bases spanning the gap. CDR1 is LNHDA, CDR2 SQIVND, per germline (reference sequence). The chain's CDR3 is CASRDTGPYGYTF. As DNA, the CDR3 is TGTGCCAGTAGAGACACAGGGCCCTATGGCTACACCTTC. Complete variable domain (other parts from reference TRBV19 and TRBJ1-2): DGGITQSPKYLFRKEGQNVTLSCEQNLNHDAMYWYRQDPGQGLRLIYYSQIVNDFQKGDIAEGYSVSREKKESFPLTVTSAQKNPTAFYLCASRDTGPYGYTFGSGTRLTVV.

In nucleotides, the CDR3 is TGCAGCGTTGAAAAACTAGCGCACGTCCTCGGCTCCTACAATGAGCAGTTCTTC. This encodes CSVEKLAHVLGSYNEQFF. The chain carries TRBV29-1 and TRBJ2-1, with 7 positions matching TRBD2. Germline V gives CDR1 SQVTM, CDR2 ANQGSEA. There are 18 residues in the CDR3. J lost 0 bases, V lost 2 bases, and 13 bases had no gene match.